This record covers a single T cell receptor (beta chain). The antigen is not known. The sample belongs to a study of cytomegalovirus exposure and HLA in healthy donors. Overall study results and limits: The productive fraction for most TCR beta V segments was about 87% or about 30% in an earlier analysis.

The study ran its PCR with 60 Vbeta and 13 Jbeta primers. Repertoires were generated with immunoSEQ multiplex PCR, while TCRdb's copy carries only in-frame clones and drops some. The table records roughly 99,000 clones, more than 60% of them present only once. Donors were nominally healthy when sampled, though unrecorded immune exposures were likely. The CDR3 has 14 residues. The V gene's germline CDR1 is SGHRS and CDR2 YFSETQ. V lost 7 bases, J lost 3 bases, and 9 bases stayed unmatched. The J gene is TRBJ2-7, the V gene TRBV5-1; 8 bases fit TRBD1. Sequencing input: PBMCs. The sequence derives from a man in his fifties or sixties in good health and CMV-seropositive. Here the CDR3 reads CASGMDRVGYEQYF. CDR3 bases: TGCGCCAGCGGCATGGACAGGGTGGGCTACGAGCAGTACTTC.